This note documents a single TCR beta chain sequence. This clonotype occurred many times. Its antigen target is currently unknown. Base quality data are lacking; no much larger clone is found one base away. This record belongs to a study of regulatory T cells in long-lasting Graves disease listed by TCRdb under 2021. In terms of the full investigation: In the newly diagnosed Graves' disease group, patients had been taking antithyroid drugs for less than 3 months. Patients with persistent Graves' disease were compared with patients with newly diagnosed Graves' disease using TCR sequencing and RNA sequencing of peripheral blood. The study was registered as a clinical trial and conducted in China. TCR sequencing covered about 13 persistent and around 20 newly diagnosed Graves' disease patients, some 33 samples in total.

In light of the paper, this sample's time point label describes: newly diagnosed GD, antithyroid drugs for less than 3 months. For both TCR sequencing and RNA sequencing, RNA was extracted from PBMCs in TRIzol. The diagnosis of Graves' disease was made according to American Thyroid Association guidelines. Recruitment of patients was carried out at an endocrinology department in Xi'an, China. Each patient gave approximately 9.7 milliliters of peripheral blood, collected in an EDTA anticoagulant tube. Ficoll Paque Plus density gradient separation was used to isolate PBMCs, and no additional T cell sorting was done. RNA quality was checked with an Agilent 2100 Bioanalyzer and agarose gel, and concentration with a NanoDrop 2000. The library relied on multiplex PCR. TCRdb lists the instrument as Illumina HiSeq 4000. CDR3 regions were amplified by Arm-PCR with iRepertoire HTBI primers to construct TCR beta libraries. Before sequencing, the PCR products underwent gel purification. On the authors' methods: A total of 62 TRBV and 14 TRBJ segments were identified across samples and were used for gene usage analysis of CDR3 amino acid clonotypes. COPE and FqMerger were used to merge filtered high-quality paired reads into contigs. BLAST was used to align contigs to the IMGT TRBV, TRBD and TRBJ reference genes, and CDR3 was defined following IMGT. Any clonotype with a frequency above 0.1% was classified as a highly expanded clone. Shannon entropy served as the measure of repertoire diversity, while the Gini coefficient captured V-J evenness. Public clonotypes were defined as clonotypes shared by more than one individual. TCRdb trimmed the raw reads at Q25, called clones with MiXCR and kept productive beta chains. A single entry per CDR3 protein holds the most common genes and DNA from its merged rows. These V and J calls are TCRdb output, not the study's own analysis. The sample records a few hundred thousand distinct CDR3 sequences, roughly 20% of which are singletons. The top ten constitute roughly 10% of the sample.

For CDR1 and CDR2, the germline V gene lists SNHLY and FYNNEI. V and J lose 10 bases and 3 bases, and a span of 12 bases separates them. The CDR3 contains 12 residues, cysteine and phenylalanine counted. The read is trimmed to its CDR3 DNA, 36 bases read in frame from base 1. What the research found in general, with its limitations: Sequencing and analysis were limited to the TCR beta chain. Persistent patients shared more public clonotypes among themselves (around 2,500) than newly diagnosed patients did (over 950). Peripheral blood alone was examined, since thyroid tissue, which constituted the primary lesion, could not be accessed. Preferential use of TRBV28, TRBJ1-2 and TRBJ2-5 was observed in persistent disease, whereas TRBV20-1 and TRBJ2-1 were favored in newly diagnosed disease. The authors acknowledged the small sample size as a limitation that may reduce accuracy. Compared with newly diagnosed patients, patients with persistent Graves' disease had lower TCR Shannon entropy and fewer highly expanded clones, which suggests clonal expansion.

This sample was also put to use in a study of T cells in Graves' hyperthyroidism and ophthalmopathy. As that second paper reports: Stable Graves' hyperthyroidism was defined as the absence of progression to ophthalmopathy over 18 months of follow-up. Hyperthyroidism patients were newly diagnosed, with disease duration under 2 months, and aged 18 to 65 years. The study excluded patients with uncontrolled infections, other autoimmune diseases, pregnancy or lactation. Diagnoses were established on the basis of clinical symptoms, serum thyroxine and TRAb, thyroid ultrasound, and orbital computed tomography. For the first round of RT-PCR on the TCR CDR3, the HTBI primer set was used together with the Qiagen OneStep RT-PCR kit. Blood samples also contained most of the expanded thyroid clonotypes (frequency above 0.001), which suggests that blood repertoires may reflect thyroid immune responses. A 13 V-J signature model separated ophthalmopathy from stable hyperthyroidism, with roughly 88% sensitivity and about 81% specificity in cross-validation and 80%/75% in testing. In validation, the model predicted progression to ophthalmopathy a median of roughly 6.2 months before onset, with about 71% sensitivity and roughly 72% specificity. A discovery cohort of about 96 patients, about 43 with Graves' ophthalmopathy and 55 to 65 with stable Graves' hyperthyroidism, was used to find distinguishing TCR V-J signatures. Prospective prediction of ophthalmopathy was tested in an independent validation cohort consisting of 18 hyperthyroidism patients and more than 15 patients who later progressed to ophthalmopathy. The 90 to 100 discovery patients were randomly divided into training and test sets at a 7:3 ratio. In about 6 Graves' hyperthyroidism patients, the study also compared T-cell repertoires from thyroid tissue with T-cell repertoires from blood. After blood sampling, hyperthyroidism patients were treated with methimazole at a starting dose of 30 mg daily, and ophthalmopathy patients were treated with high-dose intravenous methylprednisolone. Libraries were constructed in a second round of multiplex PCR, after which size selection and purification were carried out. Libraries were sequenced paired-end with 100 bp reads on an Illumina HiSeq2000. SOAPnuke was used to process the raw data, with reads discarded if the reads contained adapters or uncalled bases, had a mean Phred below 15, or lacked an exact constant-primer or identifier match. High-quality paired reads were merged with COPE v1.2.5, and unique nucleotide sequences were defined as clonotypes. MiTCR v1.1 was used to align clonotypes to the IMGT TRBV, TRBD and TRBJ reference segments. The analysis included only V-J combinations with a frequency above 0.0001, which together covered approximately 99% of the repertoires. The TCS score was defined as F50 (clonal expansion) divided by E x V (chaos), with BLOSUM62-based TCRdist calculated between CDR3 peptides within each V-J. Welch's t-statistics and random forest reduced around 520 V-J features to 13, which were used in a naive Bayes classifier (R e1071). Sample size was not statistically predetermined, and blinding of investigators to group allocation was not performed. TCR Vbeta CDR3 sequencing of 140 or so peripheral blood samples (43 ophthalmopathy, over 70 hyperthyroidism and approximately 17 progressor patients) is reported in the paper.

The chain links TRBV2 with TRBJ1-2; tentative D gene TRBD1, with 6 bases matching. The sample here was peripheral blood mononuclear cells (PBMCs), taken at new diagnosis, from a patient treated with antithyroid drugs. The sequence was obtained from a woman aged 25 to 39 with Graves disease. Donor details come from another sample of the same person, matched by shared clones. The encoded CDR3 is CAKRGGDYGYTF. The sequenced DNA is TGTGCCAAAAGGGGGGGGGACTATGGCTACACCTTC.